This TCR beta chain was sequenced during a study of T cells in Graves' hyperthyroidism and ophthalmopathy. The length of the CDR3 is 13 residues. V was pared by 11 bases and J by 12 bases, with 25 bases between. Germline V CDR1 and CDR2: ENHRY, SYGVKD. TCR beta CDR3 regions were amplified from RNA transcripts. First-round RT-PCR of the TCR CDR3 relied on the HTBI primer set. MiXCR was run by TCRdb on the multiplex PCR reads, yielding one entry per CDR3 protein. In the table there are approximately 500,000 distinct CDR3 sequences, around 46% of which are singletons. A word on this clonotype: Its antigen remains unidentified.

Patients having uncontrolled infection, another autoimmune disease, pregnancy or lactation were not included. Every diagnosis used clinical symptoms, serum thyroxine and TRAb, thyroid ultrasound and orbital computed tomography. General study findings and limits: Researchers found most expanded thyroid clonotypes above 0.001 in blood as well. From stable hyperthyroidism, ophthalmopathy was set apart by a 13 V-J model.

This receptor was obtained from a woman between 18 and 29 years old with Graves' hyperthyroidism. The specimen was peripheral blood or thyroid tissue (not recorded which). The chain recombines TRBV10-3 with TRBJ1-2; the D gene is possibly TRBD1 (5 bases). CDR3 protein: CALLSGTEMRDTF. CDR3 coding DNA: TGTGCCTTACTATCAGGGACTGAGATGAGAGACACCTTC.